The clone carrying this T cell receptor (beta chain) occurred a few times. What it recognizes is unknown. This sample was included in a study of T cell repertoires in cytomegalovirus infection. Study background: Public TCR beta signatures indicated both CMV infection and matching HLA type.

TCRdb independently ran MiXCR on the reads; one entry per CDR3 protein. Of under 500,000 distinct CDR3 sequences listed, approximately 42% are singletons. The CDR3 sequence is 15 residues long. Trimming took 1 base from V and 5 from J, leaving 14 bases between them. Germline V gene data show CDR1 as SGHDN and CDR2 as FVKESK. This chain connects TRBV14 to TRBJ2-5, with D perhaps assigned TRBD1 or TRBD2 (5 bases each). This specimen consisted of cultured PBMCs, obtained from culture after CMV antigen stimulation. The sequence was collected from a human donor in good health (CMV status not recorded). Some clones in this sample may be carry-over from other donors' samples. In nucleotides, the CDR3 is TGTGCCAGCAGCCAAGGGGGGTCCGTTTTGGAGACCCAGTACTTC. Translated: CASSQGGSVLETQYF.